The rows below give T cell receptor beta chains drawn from one sample of a study of cytomegalovirus exposure and HLA in healthy donors. TCRdb's copy holds only in-frame clones and misses some; the assay was immunoSEQ multiplex PCR. This sample has around 200,000 clones; around 82% occur once, and the top ten carry 2.5% to 3%. Sequencing was done on a sample of PBMCs. The source of these receptors is a young woman in good health and CMV-seropositive. CDR3s include the opening cysteine and the closing phenylalanine or tryptophan. Each record gives: J gene, clone size, D gene, CDR3 length, V gene, CDR3 protein, CDR3 DNA. The D gene is left open where the match is weak. Clone size, where shown, is once, few, many, or a class for clones that have expanded.

TRBJ2-1	.	.	10	TRBV20-1	CSALDNEQFF	TGCAGTGCCCTAGACAATGAGCAGTTCTTC
TRBJ2-2	.	.	15	TRBV7-7	CASSLTTGNTGELFF	TGTGCCAGCAGCTTAACAACAGGGAACACCGGGGAGCTGTTTTTT
TRBJ2-4	.	TRBD2	15	TRBV2	CASSERSGGKNIQYF	TGTGCCAGCAGTGAAAGAAGCGGGGGGAAAAACATTCAGTACTTC
TRBJ1-2	once	.	11	TRBV6-4	CASIFLYGYTF	TGTGCCAGCATCTTCCTCTATGGCTACACCTTC
TRBJ2-2	.	.	17	TRBV18	CASSPPAQGESTGELFF	TGTGCCAGCTCACCACCGGCACAGGGAGAATCCACCGGGGAGCTGTTTTTT
TRBJ2-7	.	.	15	TRBV19	CASSIEAGDPYEQYF	TGTGCCAGTAGTATAGAAGCTGGAGACCCCTACGAGCAGTACTTC
TRBJ2-3	.	TRBD2	15	TRBV10-3	CAIKRTSGSTDTQYF	TGTGCCATCAAACGGACTAGCGGAAGCACAGATACGCAGTATTTT
TRBJ1-1	.	.	14	TRBV6-6	CASSYSVSDTEAFF	TGTGCCAGCAGTTATTCGGTATCGGACACTGAAGCTTTCTTT
TRBJ2-3	.	TRBD1	14	TRBV6-1	CASSASRDRDTQYF	TGTGCCAGCAGTGCCTCCCGGGACAGAGATACGCAGTATTTT
TRBJ1-2	.	.	13	TRBV9	CASPTGENYGYTF	TGTGCCAGCCCCACGGGGGAGAACTATGGCTACACCTTC
TRBJ2-7	.	TRBD1	14	TRBV5-1	CASSYRDRVYEQYF	TGCGCCAGCAGCTACCGGGACAGAGTCTACGAGCAGTACTTC
TRBJ2-7	.	.	13	TRBV5-1	CASSYDSNYEQYF	TGCGCCAGCAGCTACGACAGCAACTACGAGCAGTACTTC
TRBJ2-1	.	.	17	TRBV25-1	CASSEAESNKRNYEQFF	TGTGCCAGCAGTGAAGCGGAAAGTAACAAAAGAAACTATGAGCAGTTCTTC
TRBJ1-2	.	.	11	TRBV9	CASGRGDGYTF	TGTGCCAGCGGCCGCGGAGATGGCTACACCTTC
TRBJ2-2	few	TRBD2	15	TRBV5-6	CASSMGRAGAGGLFF	TGTGCCAGCAGCATGGGAAGAGCGGGGGCTGGCGGGCTGTTTTTT
TRBJ2-3	.	TRBD1	17	TRBV7-2	CASSLSGQGARPDTQYF	TGTGCCAGCAGCCTTTCAGGACAGGGGGCGCGTCCAGATACGCAGTATTTT
TRBJ2-2	.	TRBD2	15	TRBV6-1	CASPVGGWGTGELFF	TGTGCCAGCCCCGTGGGAGGGTGGGGAACCGGGGAGCTGTTTTTT
TRBJ2-1	.	TRBD2	15	TRBV2	CASSSLAGGYNEQFF	TGTGCCAGCAGTTCACTAGCGGGGGGGTACAATGAGCAGTTCTTC
TRBJ1-3	.	.	16	TRBV4-3	CASSQGGRGGGNTIYF	TGCGCCAGCAGCCAAGGGGGCAGGGGCGGTGGAAACACCATATATTTT
TRBJ2-3	.	.	16	TRBV9	CASSVEAAASTDTQYF	TGTGCCAGCAGCGTAGAAGCGGCAGCCAGCACAGATACGCAGTATTTT
TRBJ1-5	.	.	13	TRBV18	CASSPGPNQPQHF	TGTGCCAGCTCACCAGGGCCCAATCAGCCCCAGCATTTT
TRBJ1-1	.	.	14	TRBV25-1	CASSDGGLGTEAFF	TGTGCCAGCAGTGACGGGGGTTTGGGCACTGAAGCTTTCTTT
TRBJ2-2	.	TRBD1	16	TRBV2	CASRADRGANTGELFF	TGTGCCAGCAGAGCAGACAGGGGCGCGAACACCGGGGAGCTGTTTTTT
TRBJ1-1	.	.	14	TRBV7-9	CASSSPRSNTEAFF	TGTGCCAGCAGCTCCCCGAGGTCGAACACTGAAGCTTTCTTT
TRBJ1-5	.	.	13	TRBV28	CASSFEGEGPQHF	TGTGCCAGCAGTTTCGAGGGCGAAGGTCCCCAGCATTTT
TRBJ2-5	.	TRBD1	16	TRBV10-3	CAISERAGTAKETQYF	TGTGCCATCAGTGAGAGGGCCGGGACAGCAAAAGAGACCCAGTACTTC
TRBJ2-5	.	TRBD1	15	TRBV15	CATSRDRGPQETQYF	TGTGCCACCAGCAGAGACAGGGGGCCGCAAGAGACCCAGTACTTC
TRBJ1-5	.	.	15	TRBV19	CASSIGVGSTQPQHF	TGTGCCAGTAGTATAGGGGTGGGGAGCACTCAGCCCCAGCATTTT
TRBJ2-7	.	.	11	TRBV11-2	CASSVAREQYF	TGTGCCAGCAGCGTAGCGAGGGAGCAGTACTTC
TRBJ2-7	.	.	14	TRBV27	CASSPGRNSYEQYF	TGTGCCAGCAGTCCAGGGAGGAACTCCTACGAGCAGTACTTC
TRBJ2-7	.	TRBD1	14	TRBV5-4	CASKPGQAVGEQYF	TGTGCCAGCAAGCCGGGACAGGCCGTGGGCGAGCAGTACTTC
TRBJ1-5	.	TRBD1	15	TRBV27	CASSWGTEGNQPQHF	TGTGCCAGCAGTTGGGGGACAGAGGGCAATCAGCCCCAGCATTTT
TRBJ1-1	.	.	15	TRBV2	CASSAFSGLQTEAFF	TGTGCCAGCAGTGCCTTTTCGGGACTCCAGACTGAAGCTTTCTTT
TRBJ2-3	.	.	14	TRBV4-1	CASSQTLLPDTQYF	TGCGCCAGCAGCCAAACCCTACTCCCAGATACGCAGTATTTT
TRBJ2-3	.	.	14	TRBV9	CASSDRRGTDTQYF	TGTGCCAGCAGCGATCGGAGGGGCACAGATACGCAGTATTTT
TRBJ1-2	few	.	13	TRBV12-5	CASGFGTYYGYTF	TGTGCTAGTGGTTTCGGGACTTACTATGGCTACACCTTC
TRBJ1-1	.	.	13	TRBV19	CASAGTMNTEAFF	TGTGCCAGTGCGGGGACCATGAACACTGAAGCTTTCTTT
TRBJ1-3	once	.	14	TRBV7-2	CASSLEARGNTIYF	TGTGCCAGCAGCTTAGAGGCCAGGGGAAACACCATATATTTT
TRBJ1-5	few	TRBD1	16	TRBV19	CASSGRQGNSNQPQHF	TGTGCCAGTAGTGGCCGACAGGGTAATAGCAATCAGCCCCAGCATTTT
TRBJ1-6	.	.	13	TRBV27	CASSSGVYSPLHF	TGTGCCAGCAGTAGCGGGGTCTACTCACCCCTCCACTTT
TRBJ2-2	once	.	13	TRBV18	CASSGGSTGELFF	TGTGCCAGCTCAGGGGGGAGCACCGGGGAGCTGTTTTTT
TRBJ1-6	.	.	15	TRBV9	CASSPGMETNSPLHF	TGTGCCAGCAGCCCCGGGATGGAAACTAATTCACCCCTCCACTTT
TRBJ2-5	.	TRBD2	17	TRBV5-1	CASSLEMTSGGKETQYF	TGCGCCAGCAGCTTGGAGATGACTAGCGGGGGTAAAGAGACCCAGTACTTC